This TCR beta chain comes out of a study of blood T cells in healthy people across ages. Germline CDR1 is SGHDN and CDR2 is FVKESK. CDR3 length equals 14 residues. V was clipped by 1 base and J by 4 bases, with 9 bases between them. Sample-barcoded 5' priming and a J-beta primer mix drove a second PCR of about 6 to 12 cycles. Tags on each cDNA molecule came from a template-switch adaptor with 12 random nucleotides. TCRdb redid the calling of the 5' RACE reads with MiXCR, one entry per CDR3 protein. The sample includes over a million distinct CDR3 sequences, 35% to 50% of them seen just once. The chain employs TRBV14 and TRBJ2-3; D may correspond to TRBD1 or TRBD2 (6 bases each). This sequence was found in a woman aged 55 to 70 in good health. Sequenced input: blood. The CDR3 nucleotides read TGTGCCAGCAGCCAAGCCCGGGGGCCAGATACGCAGTATTTT. This gives the protein CASSQARGPDTQYF. The variable domain in full, with the rest retrieved from reference TRBV14 and TRBJ2-3, is EAGVTQFPSHSVIEKGQTVTLRCDPISGHDNLYWYRRVMGKEIKFLLHFVKESKQDESGMPNNRFLAERTGGTYSTLKVQPAELEDSGVYFCASSQARGPDTQYFGPGTRLTVL.